This TCR beta chain was recovered during a study of cytomegalovirus exposure and HLA in healthy donors. Germline assignment: CDR1 MNHEY and CDR2 SMNVEV (reference sequence). The CDR3 spans 14 residues. V dropped 6 bases and J dropped 2; count of bases not matched to a gene: 6. The PCR used 60 Vbeta and 13 Jbeta primers. Data came from immunoSEQ multiplex PCR; TCRdb stores just in-frame clones and leaves some out. The repertoire holds some 150,000 clones, 70% to 80% seen once, with around 7.2% in the top ten. The TCR originated in a man aged 25-40 years in good health and CMV-seropositive. Specimen: PBMCs. The gene calls are TRBV27 and TRBJ1-2; 7 positions agree with TRBD1. Written as DNA, the CDR3 is TGTGCCAGCAGACATACAGGGGCCAACTATGGCTACACCTTC. Its translation is CASRHTGANYGYTF.